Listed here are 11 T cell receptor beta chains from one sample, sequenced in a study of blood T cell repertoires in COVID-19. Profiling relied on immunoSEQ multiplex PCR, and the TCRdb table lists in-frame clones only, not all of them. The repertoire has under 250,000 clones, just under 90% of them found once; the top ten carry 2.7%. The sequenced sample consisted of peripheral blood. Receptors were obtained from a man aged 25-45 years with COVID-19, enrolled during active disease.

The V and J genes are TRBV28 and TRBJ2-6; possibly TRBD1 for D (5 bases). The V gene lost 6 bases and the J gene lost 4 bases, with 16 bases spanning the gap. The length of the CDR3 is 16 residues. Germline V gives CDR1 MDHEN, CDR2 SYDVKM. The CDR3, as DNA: TGTGCCAGCAGCCTTACGTGGGGCGGCGGGGCCAACGTCCTGACTTTC. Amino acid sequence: CASSLTWGGGANVLTF. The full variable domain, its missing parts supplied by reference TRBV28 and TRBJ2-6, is DVKVTQSSRYLVKRTGEKVFLECVQDMDHENMFWYRQDPGLGLRLIYFSYDVKMKEKGDIPEGYSVSREKKERFSLILESASTNQTSMYLCASSLTWGGGANVLTFGAGSRLTVL.

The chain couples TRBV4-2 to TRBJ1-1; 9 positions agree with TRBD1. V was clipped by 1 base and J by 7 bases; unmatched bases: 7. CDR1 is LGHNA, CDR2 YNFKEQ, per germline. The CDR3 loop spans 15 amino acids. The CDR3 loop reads CASSQVGQGPFEAFF. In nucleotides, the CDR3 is TGTGCCAGCAGCCAAGTGGGACAGGGACCTTTTGAAGCTTTCTTT.

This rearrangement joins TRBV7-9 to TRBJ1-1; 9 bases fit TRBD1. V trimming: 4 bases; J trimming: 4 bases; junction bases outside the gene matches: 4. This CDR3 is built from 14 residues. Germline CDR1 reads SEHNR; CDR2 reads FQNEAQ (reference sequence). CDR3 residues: CASSSGQGFTEAFF. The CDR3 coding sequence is TGTGCCAGCAGCTCGGGACAGGGATTCACTGAAGCTTTCTTT.

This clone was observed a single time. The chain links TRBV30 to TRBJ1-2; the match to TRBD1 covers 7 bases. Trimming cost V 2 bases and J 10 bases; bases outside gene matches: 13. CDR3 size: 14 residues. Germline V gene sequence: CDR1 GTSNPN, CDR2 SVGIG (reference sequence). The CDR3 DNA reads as TGTGCCTGGAGTCACCCCCCGGGACAGATATCCTACACCTTC. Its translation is CAWSHPPGQISYTF.

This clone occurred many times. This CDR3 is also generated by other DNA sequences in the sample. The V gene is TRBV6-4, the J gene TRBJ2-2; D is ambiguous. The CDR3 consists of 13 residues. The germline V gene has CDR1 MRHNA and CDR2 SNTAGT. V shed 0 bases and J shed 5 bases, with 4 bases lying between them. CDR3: CASSDSSTGELFF. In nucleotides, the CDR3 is TGTGCCAGCAGTGACTCGAGTACCGGGGAGCTGTTTTTT.

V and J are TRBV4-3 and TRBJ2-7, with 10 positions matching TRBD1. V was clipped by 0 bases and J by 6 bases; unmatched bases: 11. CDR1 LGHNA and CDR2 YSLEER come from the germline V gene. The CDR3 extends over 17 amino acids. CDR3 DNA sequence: TGCGCCAGCAGCCAAGATCCGCCGGGACAGGGGTTTGGCGAGCAGTACTTC. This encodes CASSQDPPGQGFGEQYF.

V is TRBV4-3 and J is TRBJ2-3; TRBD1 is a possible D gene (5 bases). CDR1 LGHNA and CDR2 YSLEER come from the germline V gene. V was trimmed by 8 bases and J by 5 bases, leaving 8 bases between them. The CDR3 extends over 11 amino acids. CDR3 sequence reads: CASSGLDTQYF. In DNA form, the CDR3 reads TGCGCCAGCTCAGGGTTAGATACGCAGTATTTT.

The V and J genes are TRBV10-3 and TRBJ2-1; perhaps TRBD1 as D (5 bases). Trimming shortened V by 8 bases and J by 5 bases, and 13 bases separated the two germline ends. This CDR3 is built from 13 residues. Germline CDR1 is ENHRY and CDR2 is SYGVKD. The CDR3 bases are TGTGCCATCCTTGAACAGGTGAACAATGAGCAGTTCTTC. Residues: CAILEQVNNEQFF.

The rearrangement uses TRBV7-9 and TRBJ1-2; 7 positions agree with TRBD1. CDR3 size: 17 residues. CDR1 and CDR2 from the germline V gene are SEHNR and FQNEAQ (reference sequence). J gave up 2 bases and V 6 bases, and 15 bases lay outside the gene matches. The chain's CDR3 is CASSYEPTGNLNYGYTF. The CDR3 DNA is TGTGCCAGCAGTTACGAACCGACAGGGAACTTGAACTATGGCTACACCTTC.

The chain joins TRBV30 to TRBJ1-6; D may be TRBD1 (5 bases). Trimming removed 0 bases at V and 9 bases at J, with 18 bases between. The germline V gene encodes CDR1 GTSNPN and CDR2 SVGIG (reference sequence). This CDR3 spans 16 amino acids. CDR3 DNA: TGTGCCTGGAGTGTATCAGGGTCAATAAGGAGTTCACCCCTCCACTTT. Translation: CAWSVSGSIRSSPLHF. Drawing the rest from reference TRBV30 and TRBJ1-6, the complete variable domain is SQTIHQWPATLVQPVGSPLSLECTVEGTSNPNLYWYRQAAGRGLQLLFYSVGIGQISSEVPQNLSASRPQDRQFILSSKKLLLSDSGFYLCAWSVSGSIRSSPLHFGNGTRLTVT.

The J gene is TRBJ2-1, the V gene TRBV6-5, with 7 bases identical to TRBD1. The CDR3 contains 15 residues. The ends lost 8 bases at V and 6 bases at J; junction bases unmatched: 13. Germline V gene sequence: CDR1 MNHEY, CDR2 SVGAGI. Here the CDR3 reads CASLSGTANPNEQFF. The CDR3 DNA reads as TGTGCCAGCCTGTCCGGGACAGCGAACCCCAATGAGCAGTTCTTC.